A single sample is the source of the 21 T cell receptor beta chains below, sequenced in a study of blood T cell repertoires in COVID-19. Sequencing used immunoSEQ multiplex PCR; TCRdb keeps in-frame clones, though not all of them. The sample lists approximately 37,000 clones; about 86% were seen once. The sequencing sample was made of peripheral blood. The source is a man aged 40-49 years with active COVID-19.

CDR3 bases: TGTGCCAGTAGTATAGGAGCGAACGGGGAGCAGTACTTC. It is translated as CASSIGANGEQYF. The genes are TRBV19 and TRBJ2-7; no firm D call. Trimming cost V 1 base and J 7 bases, with 11 bases left between them. Germline CDR1 and CDR2: LNHDA and SQIVND (reference sequence). The length of the CDR3 is 13 residues.

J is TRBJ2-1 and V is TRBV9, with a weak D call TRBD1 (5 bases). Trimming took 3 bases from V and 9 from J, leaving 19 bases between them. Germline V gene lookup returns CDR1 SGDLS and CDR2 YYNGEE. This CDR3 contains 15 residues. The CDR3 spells CASSEGRPFGGEQFF. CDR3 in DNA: TGTGCCAGCAGCGAGGGGCGACCTTTTGGCGGTGAGCAGTTCTTC.

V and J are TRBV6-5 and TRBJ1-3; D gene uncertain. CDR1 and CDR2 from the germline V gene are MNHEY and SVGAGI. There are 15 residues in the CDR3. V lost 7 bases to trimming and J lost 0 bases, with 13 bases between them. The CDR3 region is CASTKHPSSGNTIYF. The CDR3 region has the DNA TGTGCCAGCACAAAACACCCAAGCTCTGGAAACACCATATATTTT.

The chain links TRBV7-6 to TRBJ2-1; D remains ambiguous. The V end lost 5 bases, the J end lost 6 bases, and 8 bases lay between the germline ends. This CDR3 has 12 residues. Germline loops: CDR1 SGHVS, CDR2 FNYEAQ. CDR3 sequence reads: CASSPASNEQFF. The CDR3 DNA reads TGTGCCAGCAGCCCCGCGAGCAATGAGCAGTTCTTC.

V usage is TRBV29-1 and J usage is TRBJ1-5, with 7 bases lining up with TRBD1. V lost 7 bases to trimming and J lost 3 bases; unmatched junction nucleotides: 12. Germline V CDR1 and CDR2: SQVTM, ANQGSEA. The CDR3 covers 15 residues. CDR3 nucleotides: TGCAGCGCAACTAGTACAGGGGAATTCAATCAGCCCCAGCATTTT. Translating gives CSATSTGEFNQPQHF.

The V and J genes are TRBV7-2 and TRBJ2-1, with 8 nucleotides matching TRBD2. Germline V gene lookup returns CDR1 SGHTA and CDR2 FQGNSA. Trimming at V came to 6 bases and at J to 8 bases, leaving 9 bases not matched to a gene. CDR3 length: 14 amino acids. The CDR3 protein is CASRPGTRGYEQFF. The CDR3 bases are TGTGCCAGCAGACCCGGGACTAGAGGGTATGAGCAGTTCTTC.

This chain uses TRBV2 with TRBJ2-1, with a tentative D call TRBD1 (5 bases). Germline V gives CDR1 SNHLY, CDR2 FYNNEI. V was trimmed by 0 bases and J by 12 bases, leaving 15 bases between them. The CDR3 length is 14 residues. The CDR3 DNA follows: TGTGCCAGCAGTGAAGCGGGGCCATCTCTGGGGCAGTTCTTC. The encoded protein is CASSEAGPSLGQFF.

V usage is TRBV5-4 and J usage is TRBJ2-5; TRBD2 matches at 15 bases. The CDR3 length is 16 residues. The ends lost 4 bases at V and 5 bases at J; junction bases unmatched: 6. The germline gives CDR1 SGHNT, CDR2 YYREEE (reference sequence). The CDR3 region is CASSEGLAGGTETQYF. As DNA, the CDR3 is TGTGCCAGCAGCGAAGGACTAGCGGGAGGGACGGAGACCCAGTACTTC.

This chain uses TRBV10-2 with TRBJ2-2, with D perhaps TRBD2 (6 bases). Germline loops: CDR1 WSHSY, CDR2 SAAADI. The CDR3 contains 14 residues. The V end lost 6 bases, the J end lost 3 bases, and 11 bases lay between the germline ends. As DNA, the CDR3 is TGCGCCAGCAGGGAGGGAGACTACACCGGGGAGCTGTTTTTT. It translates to CASREGDYTGELFF.

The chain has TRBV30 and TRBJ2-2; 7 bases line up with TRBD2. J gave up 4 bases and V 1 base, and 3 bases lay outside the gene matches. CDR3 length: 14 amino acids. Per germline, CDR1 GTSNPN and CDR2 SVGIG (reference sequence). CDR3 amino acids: CAWSGTRGTGELFF. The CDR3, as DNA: TGTGCCTGGAGTGGGACTAGGGGCACCGGGGAGCTGTTTTTT.

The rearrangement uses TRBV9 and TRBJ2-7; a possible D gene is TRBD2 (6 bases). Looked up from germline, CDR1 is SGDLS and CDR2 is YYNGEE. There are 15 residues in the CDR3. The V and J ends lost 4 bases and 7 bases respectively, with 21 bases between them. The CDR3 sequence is CASSSRRGFSGEQYF. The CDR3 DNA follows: TGTGCCAGCAGCTCTCGACGAGGCTTTAGCGGTGAGCAGTACTTC.

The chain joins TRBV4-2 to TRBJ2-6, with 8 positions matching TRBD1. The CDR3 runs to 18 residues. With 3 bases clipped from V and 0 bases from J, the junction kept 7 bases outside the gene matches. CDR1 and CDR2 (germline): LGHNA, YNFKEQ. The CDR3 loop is CASSHTGTGGSGANVLTF. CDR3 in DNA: TGTGCCAGCAGCCACACCGGGACAGGAGGCTCTGGGGCCAACGTCCTGACTTTC.

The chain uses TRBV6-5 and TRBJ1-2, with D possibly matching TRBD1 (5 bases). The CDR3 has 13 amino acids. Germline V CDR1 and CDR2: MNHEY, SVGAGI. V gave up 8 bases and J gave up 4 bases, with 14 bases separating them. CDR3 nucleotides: TGTGCCAGCGGGATGGGGGAGGGCTATGGCTACACCTTC. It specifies CASGMGEGYGYTF.

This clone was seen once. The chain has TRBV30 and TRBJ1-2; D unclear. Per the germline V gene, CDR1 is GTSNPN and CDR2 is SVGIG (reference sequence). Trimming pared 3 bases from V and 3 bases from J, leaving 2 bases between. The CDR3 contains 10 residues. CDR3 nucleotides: TGTGCCTGGAGCGACTATGGCTACACCTTC. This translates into CAWSDYGYTF.

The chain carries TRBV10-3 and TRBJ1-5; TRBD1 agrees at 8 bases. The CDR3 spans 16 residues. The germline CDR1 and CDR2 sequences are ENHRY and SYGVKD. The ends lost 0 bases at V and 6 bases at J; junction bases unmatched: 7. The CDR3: CAISESNRGAGQPQHF. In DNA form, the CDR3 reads TGTGCCATCAGTGAGTCGAACAGGGGGGCAGGTCAGCCCCAGCATTTT.

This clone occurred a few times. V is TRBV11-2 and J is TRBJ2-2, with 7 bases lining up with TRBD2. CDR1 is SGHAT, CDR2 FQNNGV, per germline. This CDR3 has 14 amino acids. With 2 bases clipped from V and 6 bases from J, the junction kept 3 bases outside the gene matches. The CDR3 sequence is CASSLTSASGELFF. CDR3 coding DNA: TGTGCCAGCAGCTTAACTAGCGCTTCCGGGGAGCTGTTTTTT.

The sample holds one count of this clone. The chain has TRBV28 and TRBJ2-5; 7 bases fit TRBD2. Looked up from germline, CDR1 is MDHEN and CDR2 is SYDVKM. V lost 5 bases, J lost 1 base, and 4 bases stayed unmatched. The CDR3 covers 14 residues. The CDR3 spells CASSGRAPQETQYF. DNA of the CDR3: TGTGCCAGCAGTGGGAGGGCTCCCCAAGAGACCCAGTACTTC.

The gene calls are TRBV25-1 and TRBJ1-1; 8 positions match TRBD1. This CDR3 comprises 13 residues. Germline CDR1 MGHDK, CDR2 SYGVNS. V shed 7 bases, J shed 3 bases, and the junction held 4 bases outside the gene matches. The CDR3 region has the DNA TGTGCCAGCATCCACAGGGGGGACACTGAAGCTTTCTTT. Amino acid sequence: CASIHRGDTEAFF.

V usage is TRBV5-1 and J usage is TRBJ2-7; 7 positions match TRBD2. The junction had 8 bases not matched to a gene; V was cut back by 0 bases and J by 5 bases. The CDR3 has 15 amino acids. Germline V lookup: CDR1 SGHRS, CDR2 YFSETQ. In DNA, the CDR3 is TGCGCCAGCAGCTTGGGTGCGGGAGTCAGGGACGAGCAGTACTTC. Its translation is CASSLGAGVRDEQYF.

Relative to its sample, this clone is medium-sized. CDR3 bases: TGTGCCAGTAGTATGGACTGGACAGGGAATCAGCCCCAGCATTTT. Its protein is CASSMDWTGNQPQHF. The rearrangement joins TRBV19 to TRBJ1-5; TRBD1 matches at 8 bases. The CDR3 has 15 amino acids. Germline CDR1 LNHDA, CDR2 SQIVND (reference sequence). J gave up 4 bases and V 3 bases, and 5 bases lay outside the gene matches.

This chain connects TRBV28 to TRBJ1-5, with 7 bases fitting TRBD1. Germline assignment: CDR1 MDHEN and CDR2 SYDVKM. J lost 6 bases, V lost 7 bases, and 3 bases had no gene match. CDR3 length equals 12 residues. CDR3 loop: CASTQGGQPQHF. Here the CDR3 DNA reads TGTGCCAGCACCCAGGGGGGTCAGCCCCAGCATTTT.